This T cell receptor (beta chain) came from a study of blood T cells in healthy people across ages. About the study: In model experiments, template switching was able to capture about one barcoded beta molecule for every two T cells that were present. Study-level findings and limits: Nothing was known about donor CMV status, and this possibly confounded expanded clonotype changes.

Trimming took off 4 bases at V and 2 bases at J, with 13 bases between the two ends. The CDR3 spans 15 residues. The germline gives CDR1 SGHVS, CDR2 FNYEAQ. This clonotype was detected a few times. Its antigen is still unknown. Primers used in a second PCR of roughly 6 to 12 cycles were a sample-barcoded 5' primer and a J-beta primer mix. All cDNA molecules were each tagged by a template-switch adaptor with 12 random nucleotides. TCRdb processed the 5' RACE reads anew with MiXCR; each CDR3 protein has one entry. Of about 720,000 distinct CDR3 sequences in the sample, about 24% are singletons; the top ten hold 22%.

The clonotype comes from an older man in good health. Material for sequencing was blood. The chain links TRBV7-6 to TRBJ2-3, with D possibly matching TRBD1 (5 bases). The CDR3 is CASSSLQGITDTQYF. The CDR3 DNA reads TGTGCCAGCAGCTCCCTCCAGGGAATCACAGATACGCAGTATTTT.